Each of the 8 T cell receptor beta chains below was sequenced from the same sample in a study of T cells after yellow fever vaccination. MiXCR, applied by TCRdb to the 5' RACE reads, yields one record per CDR3 protein. The table has 300,000 to 400,000 distinct CDR3 sequences, over 8% seen once; the top ten hold more than 15%. Sequencing used PBMCs, obtained on the day of the first yellow fever vaccination. The receptors were gathered from a man younger than 30 who received the YFV17D yellow fever vaccine.

This clonotype turned up a few times. The gene calls are TRBV4-2 and TRBJ1-1, with 7 nucleotides matching TRBD1. This CDR3 is 15 amino acids long. V lost 1 base to trimming and J lost 1 base; unmatched junction nucleotides: 3. Germline loops: CDR1 LGHNA, CDR2 YNFKEQ. Here the CDR3 DNA reads TGTGCCAGCAGCCAAGGGGGACAGCCGAACACTGAAGCTTTCTTT. Its translation is CASSQGGQPNTEAFF.

The chain is built from TRBV12-5 and TRBJ1-2; D is unresolved. The V end lost 7 bases, the J end lost 6 bases, and 12 bases lay between the germline ends. The length of the CDR3 is 12 residues. Germline values: CDR1 LGHNT, CDR2 FRNRAP. CDR3 residues: CASANGVDGYTF. CDR3 DNA sequence: TGTGCTAGTGCCAACGGGGTGGATGGCTACACCTTC.

This clonotype was recorded a few times. The chain uses TRBV7-2 and TRBJ1-5, with 7 nucleotides matching TRBD1. Trimming cost V 6 bases and J 5 bases; bases outside gene matches: 10. The CDR3 runs to 15 residues. CDR1 SGHTA and CDR2 FQGNSA come from the germline V gene. This chain's CDR3 is CASSPTGAGDQPQHF. CDR3 in DNA: TGTGCCAGCAGTCCCACAGGGGCCGGGGATCAGCCCCAGCATTTT.

The V and J genes are TRBV19 and TRBJ2-1; D might be TRBD1 (5 bases). Germline values: CDR1 LNHDA, CDR2 SQIVND (reference sequence). V lost 6 bases and J lost 7, with 13 bases in between. This CDR3 comprises 13 residues. The CDR3, as DNA: TGTGCCAGTAGAAAACAAGGGGTGAATGAGCAGTTCTTC. It translates to CASRKQGVNEQFF.

This clonotype showed up just a few times. This chain connects TRBV5-4 to TRBJ2-5, with D tentatively TRBD1 or TRBD2 (5 bases each). V was cut by 5 bases and J by 5 bases, with 13 bases left in between. Per germline, CDR1 SGHNT and CDR2 YYREEE (reference sequence). The CDR3 spans 13 residues. The CDR3 DNA is TGTGCCAGCAGTCCCGGGGACCTGGAGACCCAGTACTTC. This codes for CASSPGDLETQYF.

This clonotype came up a few times. V and J are TRBV7-2 and TRBJ2-3, with D perhaps matching TRBD2 (6 bases). The CDR3 contains 15 residues. Per germline, CDR1 SGHTA and CDR2 FQGNSA. V lost 5 bases and J lost 2, with 14 bases in between. This chain's CDR3 is CASSNQAGLTDTQYF. The CDR3 bases are TGTGCCAGCAGCAACCAAGCGGGCCTCACAGATACGCAGTATTTT.

The sample holds a few counts of this clonotype. The CDR3 reads CASSLLIGQPGYTF. The CDR3 nucleotides read TGCGCCAGCAGTCTATTGATCGGGCAGCCTGGCTACACCTTC. The J gene is TRBJ1-2, the V gene TRBV5-1; D is undetermined. Germline assignment: CDR1 SGHRS and CDR2 YFSETQ. The CDR3 length is 14 residues. Trimming took off 5 bases at V and 7 bases at J, with 18 bases between the two ends. The full variable domain, in which reference TRBV5-1 and TRBJ1-2 provide the parts outside the CDR3, is KAGVTQTPRYLIKTRGQQVTLSCSPISGHRSVSWYQQTPGQGLQFLFEYFSETQRNKGNFPGRFSGRQFSNSRSEMNVSTLELGDSALYLCASSLLIGQPGYTFGSGTRLTVV.

This clonotype was observed many times. The rearrangement joins TRBV10-3 to TRBJ1-1; TRBD1 agrees at 8 bases. This CDR3 region has 15 residues. V trimming: 11 bases; J trimming: 6 bases; junction bases outside the gene matches: 17. The germline V gene encodes CDR1 ENHRY and CDR2 SYGVKD. The CDR3 nucleotides are TGTGCCTCGTACAGGGGGACCCAGGGGAGGTCTGAAGCTTTCTTT. Protein product: CASYRGTQGRSEAFF.